This T cell receptor (beta chain) was retrieved from a study of T cell changes during pregnancy in multiple sclerosis. This CDR3 contains 17 residues. Germline V CDR1 and CDR2: SGHTA, FQGNSA. J gave up 4 bases and V 2 bases, and 10 bases lay outside the gene matches. This table comes from immunoSEQ multiplex PCR, and its TCRdb copy is limited to in-frame clones, with some not included. This table holds about 60,000 clones, 85% to 95% found once. The genes are TRBV7-2 and TRBJ1-1; 10 bases match TRBD1. Source: peripheral blood, taken in the first trimester of pregnancy. The TCR originated in a female donor with multiple sclerosis, enrolled in a pregnancy study. CDR3 amino acids: CASSLRGQGQKGTEAFF. CDR3 coding DNA: TGTGCCAGCAGCTTACGGGGACAGGGGCAAAAAGGCACTGAAGCTTTCTTT.